The rows below give T cell receptor beta chains drawn from one sample of a study of OX40 agonist ivuxolimab in advanced cancers. This table comes from immunoSEQ multiplex PCR, and its TCRdb copy is limited to in-frame clones, with some not included. The data contain under 85,000 clones, under 90% of them singletons. The starting material was CD4+ or CD8+ T cells sorted from blood, obtained in a trial of the OX40 agonist ivuxolimab. The source of these receptors is an adult with an advanced solid tumor such as melanoma, head and neck, liver or kidney cancer. CDR3s include the opening cysteine and the closing phenylalanine or tryptophan. The D gene is left open where the match is weak. The listing skips clone size in some rows; elsewhere it reads once, few, many or a size class.

CDR3 DNA	CDR3 protein	D gene	J gene	V gene	CDR3 length	clone size
TGTGCCAGCAAGACACTCAGGGCCACAGATACGCAGTATTTT	CASKTLRATDTQYF	-	TRBJ2-3	TRBV6-1	14	-
TGTGCCAGCACCTACGGCGGCACAGGCTCTGGAAACACCATATATTTT	CASTYGGTGSGNTIYF	-	TRBJ1-3	TRBV6-6	16	-
TGTGCCAGCTCACCATATCCTAGCACAGATACGCAGTATTTT	CASSPYPSTDTQYF	-	TRBJ2-3	TRBV18	14	-
TGTGCCACGACGGGACAGGGTTCGAGCTCTGGAAACACCATATATTTT	CATTGQGSSSGNTIYF	TRBD1	TRBJ1-3	TRBV19	16	-
TGCAGCGGGACACGGGAGTTTGTCACTGAAGCTTTCTTT	CSGTREFVTEAFF	-	TRBJ1-1	TRBV29-1	13	-
TGCGCCAGCAGCTTGGACCCCAACACCGGGGAGCTGTTTTTT	CASSLDPNTGELFF	-	TRBJ2-2	TRBV5-1	14	-
TGTGCCAGCACCCTCGGGGGCCGAATGACAGATACGCAGTATTTT	CASTLGGRMTDTQYF	-	TRBJ2-3	TRBV6-1	15	-
TGTGCCAGCAGCTTACGGGGGGCGGTGGGTAAAGCTTTCTTT	CASSLRGAVGKAFF	-	TRBJ1-1	TRBV5-6	14	-
TGTGCCAGCAGCCATCGTGACACCATATATTTT	CASSHRDTIYF	-	TRBJ1-3	TRBV5-6	11	-
TGTGCCAGCAGTATCTCGTCCCGGATCTTGAACACTGAAGCTTTCTTT	CASSISSRILNTEAFF	-	TRBJ1-1	TRBV7-8	16	-
TGCGCCAGCAGCCAAGATTACTCTAGCGGGGGGGTTATGATCTTC	CASSQDYSSGGVMIF	TRBD2	TRBJ2-1	TRBV4-1	15	many
TGTGCCAGCAGTTACGACTATGGCTACACCTTC	CASSYDYGYTF	-	TRBJ1-2	TRBV6-5	11	once
TGTGCCAGCAGCTTAGAGCCGGGGTTTAATTCACCCCTCCACTTT	CASSLEPGFNSPLHF	-	TRBJ1-6	TRBV11-2	15	medium-sized
TGTGCCAGCAGCTTAGAAATTGGGACTTACACTGAAGCTTTCTTT	CASSLEIGTYTEAFF	-	TRBJ1-1	TRBV11-3	15	-
TGTGCCAGCAGCTTGGGAGAGAATGGCTACACCTTC	CASSLGENGYTF	-	TRBJ1-2	TRBV5-5	12	-
TGTGCCAGCAACCTCGGGACTGCCAATCAGCCCCAGCATTTT	CASNLGTANQPQHF	-	TRBJ1-5	TRBV5-4	14	-
TGTGCCAGCAGCTTATTATGGGGGGCCGGTCAGCCCCAGCATTTT	CASSLLWGAGQPQHF	-	TRBJ1-5	TRBV7-2	15	-
TGTGCCAGCGCATTAGCCAGCAATCAGCCCCAGCATTTT	CASALASNQPQHF	-	TRBJ1-5	TRBV5-8	13	many
TGTGCCAGCAGCTTGTCCTTAGGGACAGGGGGATTCGGTGGCTACACCTTC	CASSLSLGTGGFGGYTF	TRBD1	TRBJ1-2	TRBV7-2	17	-
TGTGCCAGCAGCTTGGGGGGACTAGCGGTTCATGGGGAGCAGTTCTTC	CASSLGGLAVHGEQFF	TRBD2	TRBJ2-1	TRBV5-4	16	-
TGTGCCAGCAGTTACAGTCCAACTAATGAAAAACTGTTTTTT	CASSYSPTNEKLFF	-	TRBJ1-4	TRBV6-5	14	-
TGTGCCAGCAGCGAGTCCCCGCCCTCCGAGCAGTACTTC	CASSESPPSEQYF	-	TRBJ2-7	TRBV11-2	13	-
TGTGCCAGCAAATCTGGACGGAGGTCCTATGGCTACACCTTC	CASKSGRRSYGYTF	-	TRBJ1-2	TRBV6-5	14	-
TGCGCCAGCAGCCAAGGGGGACAGATCTCTGGAAACACCATATATTTT	CASSQGGQISGNTIYF	TRBD1	TRBJ1-3	TRBV4-1	16	-
TGTGCCAGCAGCCAAGAGACAGGGGGCCAGCGGGAGACCCAGTACTTC	CASSQETGGQRETQYF	TRBD1	TRBJ2-5	TRBV4-2	16	-
TGCGCCAGCAGCTTGGGAGTGGGAACAGGGAGAGGCACTGAAGCTTTCTTT	CASSLGVGTGRGTEAFF	-	TRBJ1-1	TRBV5-1	17	-
TGTGCCAGCAGCCAAGGACTAGCGGGACTCAGCACAGATACGCAGTATTTT	CASSQGLAGLSTDTQYF	TRBD2	TRBJ2-3	TRBV4-2	17	-
TGTGCCAGCAGTGGTTTCAACTATGGCTACACCTTC	CASSGFNYGYTF	-	TRBJ1-2	TRBV28	12	-
TGCAGCGTTGAAAGGGAGGGCGTCGGCGACACCATATATTTT	CSVEREGVGDTIYF	-	TRBJ1-3	TRBV29-1	14	-
TGTGCCAGTAGTTCAGACAGAGCCTACGAGCAGTACTTC	CASSSDRAYEQYF	-	TRBJ2-7	TRBV19	13	-
TGTGCCAGCAGCTTAGAAACAGGGGGCTATAATTCACCCCTCCACTTT	CASSLETGGYNSPLHF	TRBD1	TRBJ1-6	TRBV11-2	16	few
TGTGCCAGCAGCTTAGGACAGCAACTGATGGACTACACCTTC	CASSLGQQLMDYTF	-	TRBJ1-2	TRBV7-9	14	once
TGTGCCAGTAGTCGTGGGACTCCGAGGGAGCAGTACTTC	CASSRGTPREQYF	-	TRBJ2-7	TRBV19	13	once
TGTGCCAGCAGCTTATCTTTTGATACGCAGTATTTT	CASSLSFDTQYF	-	TRBJ2-3	TRBV7-9	12	-
TGTGCCAGCAGTTACTCACCGGGCCCCGGAGGCTATGGCTACACCTTC	CASSYSPGPGGYGYTF	-	TRBJ1-2	TRBV6-6	16	-
TGTGCCAGCAGCGTAGGTTCAGGGCCAACCTACGAGCAGTACTTC	CASSVGSGPTYEQYF	-	TRBJ2-7	TRBV9	15	-
TGTGCCAGCAGCCCCCAGCGCCCAGGCCCTGGAAACACCATATATTTT	CASSPQRPGPGNTIYF	-	TRBJ1-3	TRBV7-6	16	-
TGTGCCAGCAAAGGGACAGGGGGGAGCAATGAGCAGTTCTTC	CASKGTGGSNEQFF	TRBD1	TRBJ2-1	TRBV6-1	14	-
TGTGCCAGCAGTGTATCATGGACAGGGGGACGCGAGCAGTACTTC	CASSVSWTGGREQYF	TRBD1	TRBJ2-7	TRBV6-1	15	-
TGTGCCAGCAGCCCCCACCTCCCGGGACTAGCGGGAAACACCGGGGAGCTGTTTTTT	CASSPHLPGLAGNTGELFF	TRBD2	TRBJ2-2	TRBV9	19	-
TGTGCCAGCAGCTTAGAACCCGCGGGGGTGGGGGAGCAGTACTTC	CASSLEPAGVGEQYF	TRBD2	TRBJ2-7	TRBV11-2	15	-
TGTGCCATCAGTGAGGGTGGGTATGGCTACACCTTC	CAISEGGYGYTF	-	TRBJ1-2	TRBV10-3	12	-
TGCAGCGTTGTGGCTAGCGGGAGGGGCACAGATACGCAGTATTTT	CSVVASGRGTDTQYF	TRBD2	TRBJ2-3	TRBV29-1	15	-
TGTGCAAGTCTCCCCGGTAAAACTAGCGGGGGTTACAATGAGCAGTTCTTC	CASLPGKTSGGYNEQFF	-	TRBJ2-1	TRBV12-2	17	-
TGCGCCAGCAGCCAAGTTAAGACAGGGGGCATCTACGAGCAGTACTTC	CASSQVKTGGIYEQYF	TRBD1	TRBJ2-7	TRBV4-3	16	once
TGTGCCAGCTCCCGGCTCCCCGGGGAGCTGTTTTTT	CASSRLPGELFF	-	TRBJ2-2	TRBV28	12	-
TGTGCCAGCAGGGGGGGACAGGGTGTCCACGAGCAGTACTTC	CASRGGQGVHEQYF	TRBD1	TRBJ2-7	TRBV25-1	14	-
TGTGCCAGCAGCTTAGGGGACAGGGATGGCACTGAAGCTTTCTTT	CASSLGDRDGTEAFF	TRBD1	TRBJ1-1	TRBV7-9	15	-
TGTGCCAGCAGCCTCAGGGGACTCACCTCTACGGCTGAAGCTTTCTTT	CASSLRGLTSTAEAFF	-	TRBJ1-1	TRBV7-3	16	once
TGTGCCAGCAGCTTAAGACTAGCGGGATCCAGCAATGAGCAGTTCTTC	CASSLRLAGSSNEQFF	TRBD2	TRBJ2-1	TRBV7-9	16	few
TGCAGTGTGCTGCCGGGACAACCGGTCTATGGCTACACCTTC	CSVLPGQPVYGYTF	-	TRBJ1-2	TRBV29-1	14	-